This T cell receptor (beta chain) was captured in a study of blood T cells in healthy people across ages. The wider study: There was about one barcoded beta molecule captured by template switching per two T cells.

Concerning this clonotype: Its specificity is unknown. A much more abundant neighbour one base away suggests this may be a read error.

Next came a second PCR, run for roughly 6 to 11 cycles, which used a sample-barcoded 5' primer along with a J-beta primer mix. The authors tagged each cDNA molecule using a template-switch adaptor with 12 random nucleotides. One entry per CDR3 protein results from TCRdb running MiXCR on the 5' RACE reads. The sample carries 1.5 million to 2 million distinct CDR3 sequences, about 50% recorded once. Study-wide findings and caveats: What prevented conclusive comparison of naive and antigen-experienced cells was that PBMCs were unsorted. Observed TCR beta diversity per million T cells went down as age went up. This fall followed a roughly linear course with age.

Trimming took 2 bases from V and 5 from J, leaving 9 bases between them. From germline, CDR1 is SQVTM and CDR2 ANQGSEA. The CDR3 length is 12 residues. The sequenced sample was blood. The V gene is TRBV29-1, the J gene TRBJ2-5; D not resolved. This TCR was sampled from a woman between 40 and 50 years old in good health. The CDR3 bases are TGCAGCGTTGAAATGAGGTCGGAGACCCAGTACTTC. Translation gives CSVEMRSETQYF.